These 4 T cell receptor beta chains originate from one sample sequenced in a study of T cell responses to AZD1222 COVID-19 vaccine. Sequencing was performed with immunoSEQ multiplex PCR; in TCRdb, only in-frame clones are kept and a portion is missing. The sample shows around 90,000 clones, approximately 86% of them seen only once. The material sequenced was peripheral blood, taken on day 0 of AZD1222 vaccination. Receptors originate from an adult in good health.

The chain is built from TRBV2 and TRBJ1-5; D gene unclear. The germline gives CDR1 SNHLY, CDR2 FYNNEI. The CDR3 loop spans 14 amino acids. Trimming pared 3 bases from V and 4 bases from J, leaving 10 bases between. The DNA of the CDR3 is TGTGCCAGCAGTGAGCGGCAGAAGAATCAGCCCCAGCATTTT. Its protein is CASSERQKNQPQHF.

This clone was detected a few times. Here the CDR3 DNA reads TGCGCCAGCAGCCGAGGACAGGGACGGTACGAGCAGTACTTC. This codes for CASSRGQGRYEQYF. The V call is TRBV4-3, the J call TRBJ2-7; TRBD1 agrees at 8 bases. The trim removed 4 bases at V and 4 bases at J, leaving 6 bases unmatched. The CDR3 sequence is 14 residues long. The germline gives CDR1 LGHNA, CDR2 YSLEER.

For the CDR3, the DNA is TGTGCCAGCAGCCAAGTTGGACTAGCGGGAGTAGGAAGTTACAATGAGCAGTTCTTC. Protein product: CASSQVGLAGVGSYNEQFF. The chain couples TRBV3-1 (or the pseudogene TRBV3-2) to TRBJ2-1, with TRBD2 matching over 13 bases. The J segment lost 4 bases and the V segment lost 1 base, leaving 10 bases of the junction unmatched. Germline V gives CDR1 LGHDT, CDR2 YNNKEL (reference sequence). The length of the CDR3 is 19 residues.

This chain connects TRBV7-7 to TRBJ2-2; a weak D match, TRBD2 (8 bases). V lost 5 bases and J 0 bases, leaving 13 bases between the germline ends. The CDR3 is 16 amino acids. Germline CDR1 SSHAT, CDR2 FNYEAQ (reference sequence). CDR3 sequence (DNA): TGTGCCAGCAGCCCAGGGGGACTAGCGAACACCGGGGAGCTGTTTTTT. Translated, it gives CASSPGGLANTGELFF. Together with reference TRBV7-7 and TRBJ2-2, the CDR3 gives the full variable domain: GAGVSQSPRYKVTKRGQDVTLRCDPISSHATLYWYQQALGQGPEFLTYFNYEAQPDKSGLPSDRFSAERPEGSISTLTIQRTEQRDSAMYRCASSPGGLANTGELFFGEGSRLTVL.